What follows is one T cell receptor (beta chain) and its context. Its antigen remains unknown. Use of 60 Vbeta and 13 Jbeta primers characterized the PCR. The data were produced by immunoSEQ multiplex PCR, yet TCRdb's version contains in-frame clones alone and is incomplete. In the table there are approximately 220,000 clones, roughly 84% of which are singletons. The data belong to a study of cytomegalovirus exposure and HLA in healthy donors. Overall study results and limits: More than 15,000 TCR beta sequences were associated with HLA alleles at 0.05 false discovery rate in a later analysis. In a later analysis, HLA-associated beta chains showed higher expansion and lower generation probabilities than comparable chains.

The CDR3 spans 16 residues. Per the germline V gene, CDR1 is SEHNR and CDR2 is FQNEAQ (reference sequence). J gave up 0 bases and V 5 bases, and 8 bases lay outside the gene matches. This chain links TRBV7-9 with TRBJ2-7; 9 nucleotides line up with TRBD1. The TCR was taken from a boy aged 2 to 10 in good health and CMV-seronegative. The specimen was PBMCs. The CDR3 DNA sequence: TGTGCCAGCAGCCCAAGGGGACAGGGAATCTCCTACGAGCAGTACTTC. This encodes CASSPRGQGISYEQYF.